What follows describes a single TCR beta chain. Its specificity is not known. The sample originates from a study of cytomegalovirus exposure and HLA in healthy donors. Per germline, CDR1 MNHNS and CDR2 SASEGT. This CDR3 is built from 15 residues. Trimming cost V 5 bases and J 5 bases; bases outside gene matches: 10. The study ran its PCR with 60 Vbeta and 13 Jbeta primers. TCRdb's table, derived via immunoSEQ multiplex PCR, lists solely in-frame clones and lacks some. The data contain 130,000 to 150,000 clones, 73% of them singletons. Participants comprised healthy donors of bone marrow. The donors, nominally healthy at sampling, likely had unrecorded immune exposures. Study-wide points: One later analysis reportedly identified an Asian-associated ancestry cluster that showed fewer N-insertions than the approximately 710-donor mean.

The chain carries TRBV6-1 and TRBJ1-2; 8 nucleotides align to TRBD1. Sequenced material: PBMCs. The sequence came from a human donor in good health. The CDR3 DNA reads as TGTGCCAGCAGTCAATCCGGGACAGGACTTTATGGCTACACCTTC. This translates into CASSQSGTGLYGYTF.